One and the same sample provided the 22 T cell receptor beta chains below, sequenced in a study of metastatic and nonmetastatic thyroid tumors. Until they underwent thyroid surgery, no patient had received any treatment. TCRdb re-clonotyped the PCR reads via MiXCR. Among 30,000 to 35,000 clones, around a third were seen once, and the ten largest hold around 16%. The sequenced sample was tumor tissue. These TCRs come from a female donor with papillary thyroid cancer or a benign thyroid nodule (not recorded which). Some clones in this sample may be carry-over from other donors' samples.

The chain uses TRBV3-1 and TRBJ1-2; 9 nucleotides agree with TRBD1. V dropped 3 bases and J dropped 5; count of bases not matched to a gene: 4. The CDR3 sequence is 14 residues long. Germline assignment: CDR1 LGHDT and CDR2 YNNKEL (reference sequence). The CDR3 here is CASSHGTGLYGYTF. The CDR3 DNA sequence: TGTGCCAGCAGCCATGGGACAGGGTTATATGGCTACACCTTC.

This clone was found a few times. The chain has TRBV6-5 and TRBJ2-1, with a possible D match to TRBD1 (6 bases). CDR1 is MNHEY and CDR2 is SVGAGI in the germline V gene. Trimming took off 4 bases at V and 3 bases at J, with 13 bases between the two ends. The CDR3 has 15 residues. Written as DNA, the CDR3 is TGTGCCAGCAGTTCAGGGGTTCCCCTCTACAATGAGCAGTTCTTC. Its translation is CASSSGVPLYNEQFF.

This chain connects TRBV2 to TRBJ2-3, with 10 bases matching TRBD2. The CDR3 is 14 amino acids. Unmatched junction bases numbered 4, after V lost 6 bases and J lost 4 bases. CDR1 and CDR2 (germline): SNHLY, FYNNEI. The CDR3 loop reads CASRGTSAPDTQYF. The CDR3 DNA sequence: TGTGCCAGCAGAGGGACTAGCGCGCCAGATACGCAGTATTTT.

The chain has TRBV24-1 and TRBJ2-5, with 8 bases lining up with TRBD1. CDR1 is KGHDR and CDR2 is SFDVKD in the germline V gene. The CDR3 is 16 amino acids. Losses at the gene ends were 5 bases for V and 5 bases for J; bases not matched to a gene: 12. The CDR3 DNA is TGTGCCACCAGTGGTGACCAGGACAGGGTCGGGGAGACCCAGTACTTC. It yields the protein CATSGDQDRVGETQYF.

This clone has just a few counts. The gene calls are TRBV12-3 or TRBV12-4 and TRBJ1-1; 7 bases fit TRBD1. The ends lost 5 bases at V and 5 bases at J; junction bases unmatched: 11. There are 15 residues in the CDR3. The CDR3 nucleotides read TGTGCCAGCAGTCCAAACGACAGGGTAGGGACTGAAGCTTTCTTT. This gives the protein CASSPNDRVGTEAFF.

V is TRBV5-4 and J is TRBJ2-3; D perhaps matches TRBD2 (7 bases). Between the trimmed V and J ends, which lost 3 bases and 2 bases, there was a span of 16 bases. The length of the CDR3 is 16 residues. Germline V gene lookup returns CDR1 SGHNT and CDR2 YYREEE (reference sequence). This chain's CDR3 is CASSSGDGGPTDTQYF. The CDR3 DNA is TGTGCCAGCAGCTCAGGGGACGGGGGGCCCACAGATACGCAGTATTTT.

In nucleotides, the CDR3 is TGCGCCAGCAGCCCACGGACAGGGGCCGACGAGCAGTACTTC. Protein product: CASSPRTGADEQYF. This chain connects TRBV5-1 to TRBJ2-7; 9 bases line up with TRBD1. CDR3 length: 14 amino acids. Looked up from germline, CDR1 is SGHRS and CDR2 is YFSETQ. Germline trimming cut 4 bases from V and 5 bases from J; bases unmatched to any gene: 7.

This chain's CDR3 is CATSDSGQGTGELFF. CDR3 nucleotides: TGTGCCACCAGTGATTCGGGACAGGGCACCGGGGAGCTGTTTTTT. The chain links TRBV24-1 to TRBJ2-2, with TRBD1 identical over 9 bases. Looked up from germline, CDR1 is KGHDR and CDR2 is SFDVKD. The CDR3 runs 15 residues. V gave up 2 bases and J gave up 4 bases; unmatched junction bases: 1.

A few counts support this clone. A junction boundary mismatches the germline segment, possibly from a read error. This chain links TRBV6-1 with TRBJ2-7; perhaps TRBD2 as D (6 bases). CDR1 MNHNS and CDR2 SASEGT come from the germline V gene. The CDR3 spans 15 residues. CDR3 DNA sequence: TGTGCTAGCAGTGTAAGGAGGGATACCTCCTACGAGCAGTACTTC. Translating it yields CASSVRRDTSYEQYF.

This clone was found a few times. This chain joins TRBV6-1 and TRBJ2-5, with 7 bases matching TRBD1. Trimming took 3 bases from V and 4 from J; bases not matched to a gene: 5. Germline V lookup: CDR1 MNHNS, CDR2 SASEGT. CDR3 length: 14 residues. CDR3 residues: CASSEEGTAETQYF. The CDR3 nucleotides are TGTGCCAGCAGTGAGGAAGGGACAGCAGAGACCCAGTACTTC.

As regards this clone: One junction end does not reproduce the germline sequence, and a read error may be involved. Within the sample, other DNA sequences also encode this same CDR3. The chain links TRBV6-5 to TRBJ1-1; D possibly corresponds to TRBD1 (6 bases). There are 15 residues in the CDR3. Looked up from germline, CDR1 is MNHEY and CDR2 is SVGAGI. CDR3 sequence (DNA): TGTGCCAGCAGTGACTCCCCGGAGGGGGTCACTGAAGCTTTCTTT. As protein: CASSDSPEGVTEAFF.

This clone was seen only a few times. V usage is TRBV6-1 and J usage is TRBJ2-7; a weak D match, TRBD1 (7 bases). The V end was cut by 2 bases, the J end by 1 base, with 12 bases between. The length of the CDR3 is 15 residues. Germline-derived CDR1 and CDR2 are MNHNS and SASEGT. CDR3 DNA sequence: TGTGCCAGCAGTGAACCAGGGGGGTTTTCCTACGAGCAGTACTTC. Encoded protein: CASSEPGGFSYEQYF.

Comment on this clone: A read error may explain this, as a much larger clone is one base away. Since the CDR3 does not end with the conserved phenylalanine or tryptophan, this likely comes from a read error. J is TRBJ2-5 and V is TRBV6-1, with D possibly being TRBD1 or TRBD2 (5 bases each). The CDR3 runs 15 residues. From germline, CDR1 is MNHNS and CDR2 SASEGT. V shed 6 bases and J shed 5 bases, with 19 bases lying between them. The CDR3 DNA reads as TGTGCCAGCAGGAGAGGGGTGGGAAGGAGGGAGACCCAGTACCTC. It specifies CASRRGVGRRETQYL.

The sample holds a few counts of this clone. Compared with germline, one end of the junction differs, possibly owing to a read error. The genes are TRBV12-3 or TRBV12-4 and TRBJ1-2; unclear D gene. The CDR3 sequence is 12 residues long. The chain's CDR3 is CASRRGDYGYTF. The CDR3, as DNA: TGTGCCAGCAGGCGGGGAGACTATGGTTACACCTTC.

The gene calls are TRBV5-1 and TRBJ1-2; D is uncertain. The germline V gene has CDR1 SGHRS and CDR2 YFSETQ. V lost 6 bases and J 4 bases, leaving 16 bases between the germline ends. The CDR3 totals 14 residues. The CDR3 sequence: CASTPGEAVYGYTF. CDR3 coding DNA: TGCGCCAGCACCCCGGGTGAGGCGGTCTATGGCTACACCTTC.

The chain has TRBV12-3 or TRBV12-4 and TRBJ1-5; D is uncertain. Trimming pared 4 bases from V and 3 bases from J, leaving 13 bases between. This CDR3 spans 15 amino acids. The CDR3 region has the DNA TGTGCCAGCAGTTCGCACGACGGTTACAATCAGCCCCAGCATTTT. This translates into CASSSHDGYNQPQHF.

This clone was picked up a small number of times. This chain uses TRBV6-2 or TRBV6-3 with TRBJ1-1; D not certain. The CDR3 covers 15 residues. CDR1 is MNHEY and CDR2 is SVGEGT in the germline V gene. The germline V and J ends were trimmed by 4 bases and 1 base, with 13 bases remaining between them. The CDR3: CASSSSPSGNTEAFF. DNA for the CDR3: TGTGCCAGCAGTTCCTCCCCGTCAGGGAACACTGAAGCTTTCTTT.

This clone was seen only a few times. V usage is TRBV6-1 and J usage is TRBJ2-7; no definite D call. Germline loops: CDR1 MNHNS, CDR2 SASEGT. The CDR3 is 12 amino acids. Between the trimmed V and J ends, which lost 2 bases and 4 bases, there was a span of 6 bases. In DNA form, the CDR3 reads TGTGCCAGCAGTGAAAGTGGGTACGAGCAGTACTTC. Protein sequence: CASSESGYEQYF.

There are a few counts of this clone. The rearrangement links TRBV28 to TRBJ1-1; D gene unclear. The CDR3 consists of 14 residues. The germline V gene encodes CDR1 MDHEN and CDR2 SYDVKM. Between the trimmed V and J ends, which lost 3 bases and 1 base, there was a span of 9 bases. The CDR3 spells CASSLVTQNTEAFF. Written as DNA, the CDR3 is TGTGCCAGCAGTTTGGTTACTCAGAACACTGAAGCTTTCTTT. Filled out from reference TRBV28 and TRBJ1-1, the complete variable domain reads DVKVTQSSRYLVKRTGEKVFLECVQDMDHENMFWYRQDPGLGLRLIYFSYDVKMKEKGDIPEGYSVSREKKERFSLILESASTNQTSMYLCASSLVTQNTEAFFGQGTRLTVV.

CDR3 DNA: TGTGCCAGCAGCTTAGCAACTAGCGGCACCTACGAGCAGTACTTC. Amino acids: CASSLATSGTYEQYF. This sequence joins TRBV7-2 and TRBJ2-7; 8 bases map to TRBD2. This CDR3 contains 15 residues. Germline V gives CDR1 SGHTA, CDR2 FQGNSA. V gave up 0 bases and J gave up 2 bases; unmatched junction bases: 3.

The J gene is TRBJ2-2, the V gene TRBV6-5; no clear D gene. This CDR3 spans 14 amino acids. CDR1 is MNHEY and CDR2 is SVGAGI in the germline V gene. V dropped 2 bases and J dropped 5 bases, with 9 bases sitting between them. CDR3 residues: CASSYGYGTGELFF. In DNA form, the CDR3 reads TGTGCCAGCAGTTACGGCTATGGGACCGGGGAGCTGTTTTTT.

The CDR3 DNA is TGTGCCACCAGTGATAGGCGCCAGATCTATGGCTACACCTTC. Protein product: CATSDRRQIYGYTF. This sequence joins TRBV24-1 and TRBJ1-2; D is undetermined. The CDR3 spans 14 residues. CDR1 and CDR2 from the germline V gene are KGHDR and SFDVKD. Trimming cost V 3 bases and J 4 bases, with 11 bases left between them.